These 18 T cell receptor beta chains came from one sample sequenced in a study of T cell clones after liver transplantation. TCRdb keeps only in-frame clones here, not all; method: immunoSEQ multiplex PCR. The table includes fewer than 9,500 clones, around 73% detected once. The starting material was CD8+ T cells from blood, obtained at the 22-month timepoint. Source of these receptors: a human patient who received a liver transplant. Some T cells may be graft donor cells.

On this clone: Relative to the germline gene, one junction end is altered; a read error may explain this. The chain recombines TRBV10-2 with TRBJ1-1; possible D gene TRBD1, 5 bases. Germline V gene lookup returns CDR1 WSHSY and CDR2 SAAADI. CDR3 size: 14 residues. The CDR3 sequence: CASSKSQGGTEAFF. In DNA, the CDR3 is TGCGCCAGCAGTAAGTCTCAGGGAGGAACTGAAGCTTTCTTT.

This chain joins TRBV7-8 and TRBJ1-2; 9 positions agree with TRBD1. Germline V lookup: CDR1 SGHVS, CDR2 FQNEAQ. The CDR3 has 15 residues. V lost 3 bases, J lost 4 bases, and 6 bases stayed unmatched. CDR3 DNA: TGTGCCAGCAGCTTGGGACAGGGCGACGTCTATGGCTACACCTTC. Translated: CASSLGQGDVYGYTF.

This sequence joins TRBV7-9 and TRBJ2-5; 8 bases line up with TRBD1. Trimming at V came to 5 bases and at J to 5 bases, leaving 7 bases not matched to a gene. The CDR3 runs to 14 residues. From germline, CDR1 is SEHNR and CDR2 FQNEAQ (reference sequence). The CDR3 sequence: CASSPLTGVETQYF. CDR3 nucleotides: TGTGCCAGCAGCCCGTTGACAGGGGTGGAGACCCAGTACTTC.

The J gene is TRBJ2-1, the V gene TRBV7-8, with 12 bases aligning to TRBD2. With 2 bases clipped from V and 4 bases from J, the junction kept 6 bases outside the gene matches. Germline lookup yields CDR1 SGHVS and CDR2 FQNEAQ. The CDR3 has 17 amino acids. As DNA, the CDR3 is TGTGCCAGCAGCTTACTAGCGGGGGGGGCAATTTACAATGAGCAGTTCTTC. This translates into CASSLLAGGAIYNEQFF.

The chain has TRBV5-6 and TRBJ2-3; D tentatively reads TRBD1 or TRBD2 (6 bases each). V gave up 4 bases and J gave up 1 base, with 13 bases separating them. The length of the CDR3 is 15 residues. The V gene's germline CDR1 is SGHDT and CDR2 YYEEEE. CDR3 sequence (DNA): TGTGCCAGCAGCACAGGGTGGGGGGGCACAGATACGCAGTATTTT. Protein sequence: CASSTGWGGTDTQYF.

By share of the sample, this clone is medium-sized. The chain carries TRBV28 and TRBJ1-1; D is perhaps TRBD1 (5 bases). The ends were cut back, 2 bases at V and 10 bases at J, with 17 bases in the middle. The CDR3 is 14 amino acids. Germline assignment: CDR1 MDHEN and CDR2 SYDVKM. Written as DNA, the CDR3 is TGTGCCAGCAGTTTACAGGGTACCTATAGCGGAGCTTTCTTT. Protein sequence: CASSLQGTYSGAFF.

The chain recombines TRBV27 with TRBJ2-7; 12 nucleotides align to TRBD2. The CDR3 runs to 14 residues. Trimming removed 7 bases from V and 4 bases from J; junction bases left unmatched: 5. Germline V gene sequence: CDR1 MNHEY, CDR2 SMNVEV (reference sequence). Here the CDR3 DNA reads TGTGCCAGCATGCTAGCGGGGGGGCCTTACGAGCAGTACTTC. This codes for CASMLAGGPYEQYF.

The V and J genes are TRBV7-2 and TRBJ1-2; 12 nucleotides match TRBD1. V shed 2 bases and J 2 bases; nucleotides not matched to a gene: 12. The CDR3 loop spans 19 amino acids. Per the germline V gene, CDR1 is SGHTA and CDR2 is FQGNSA. CDR3 amino acids: CASSLNWRDRGQPNYGYTF. Written as DNA, the CDR3 is TGTGCCAGCAGCTTAAATTGGAGGGACAGGGGGCAACCCAACTATGGCTACACCTTC.

V and J are TRBV7-9 and TRBJ1-5, with 8 bases fitting TRBD1. Germline values: CDR1 SEHNR, CDR2 FQNEAQ (reference sequence). J lost 0 bases, V lost 4 bases, and 14 bases had no gene match. This CDR3 comprises 19 residues. CDR3 protein: CASSSSPGTGAYSNQPQHF. CDR3 DNA: TGTGCCAGCAGCTCATCACCCGGGACAGGCGCGTATAGCAATCAGCCCCAGCATTTT.

This clone was seen a handful of times. The chain carries TRBV7-9 and TRBJ2-7; the D is unclear. Trimming shortened V by 2 bases and J by 3 bases, and 14 bases separated the two germline ends. CDR3 length: 15 amino acids. CDR1 and CDR2 from the germline V gene are SEHNR and FQNEAQ (reference sequence). The CDR3 coding sequence is TGTGCCAGCAGCTTATTGGTAGGGAACAGCTACGAGCAGTACTTC. Translating gives CASSLLVGNSYEQYF.

This clone was seen only a few times. DNA of the CDR3: TGCGCCAGCAGCCAGAGAACCTCCTACGAGCAGTACTTC. Its protein is CASSQRTSYEQYF. The gene calls are TRBV4-1 and TRBJ2-7; no firm D call. This CDR3 contains 13 residues. Germline V gives CDR1 MGHRA, CDR2 YSYEKL. The V and J ends lost 3 bases and 0 bases respectively, with 6 bases between them.

The chain couples TRBV6-1 to TRBJ2-7; no firm D call. CDR1 is MNHNS and CDR2 is SASEGT in the germline V gene. The V end lost 6 bases, the J end lost 0 bases, and 15 bases lay between the germline ends. This CDR3 comprises 15 residues. The CDR3 DNA sequence: TGTGCCAGCAGCCAACTGGTCGAGAGCTCCTACGAGCAGTACTTC. It encodes CASSQLVESSYEQYF.

The chain combines TRBV7-9 with TRBJ2-1; 7 positions agree with TRBD1. The CDR3 extends over 18 amino acids. Per the germline V gene, CDR1 is SEHNR and CDR2 is FQNEAQ (reference sequence). J was trimmed by 4 bases and V by 0 bases; bases with no gene match: 12. The CDR3 here is CASSLAHAAAGGYNEQFF. CDR3 DNA: TGTGCCAGCAGCTTAGCGCACGCGGCGGCAGGGGGATACAATGAGCAGTTCTTC.

This chain joins TRBV18 and TRBJ1-3; no reliable D call. V lost 3 bases, J lost 4 bases, and 4 bases lay in between. Germline V gene sequence: CDR1 KGHSH, CDR2 LQKENI. This CDR3 comprises 12 residues. The CDR3 DNA follows: TGTGCCAGCTCACCGGAAGGAAACACCATATATTTT. This codes for CASSPEGNTIYF.

CDR3 region: CASSLGPGRYEQYF. In nucleotides, the CDR3 is TGTGCCAGCAGCTTAGGCCCTGGTAGGTACGAGCAGTACTTC. The gene calls are TRBV13 and TRBJ2-7; D ambiguous. In germline, CDR1 is PRHDT, CDR2 FYEKMQ (reference sequence). Trimming removed 0 bases at V and 4 bases at J, with 10 bases between. This CDR3 contains 14 residues.

CDR3 in amino acids: CASRKSGTSRETQYF. The CDR3 DNA is TGTGCCAGCAGGAAATCCGGGACTAGCCGCGAGACCCAGTACTTC. The chain is built from TRBV2 and TRBJ2-5; 9 bases fit TRBD2. Germline CDR1 is SNHLY and CDR2 is FYNNEI. This CDR3 comprises 15 residues. V trimming: 6 bases; J trimming: 5 bases; junction bases outside the gene matches: 10.

The chain couples TRBV9 to TRBJ2-3; D unclear. The CDR3 is made up of 14 amino acids. Germline CDR1 reads SGDLS; CDR2 reads YYNGEE. V was shortened by 0 bases and J by 2 bases, with 7 bases between the two germline ends. CDR3 residues: CASSVEGYTDTQYF. The CDR3 coding sequence is TGTGCCAGCAGCGTAGAGGGTTACACAGATACGCAGTATTTT.

The chain employs TRBV10-2 and TRBJ2-2; D gene ambiguous. The germline V and J ends were trimmed by 5 bases and 4 bases, with 2 bases remaining between them. The CDR3 is made up of 11 amino acids. Germline CDR1 WSHSY, CDR2 SAAADI. CDR3 protein: CASSLTGELFF. The CDR3 DNA reads as TGCGCCAGCAGTCTCACCGGGGAGCTGTTTTTT.